This TCR beta chain originates from a study of blood T cell repertoires in COVID-19. Study information: T cells, B-cell-depleted T cells, or PBMCs supplied cDNA or gDNA.

The CDR3 covers 14 residues. With 3 bases removed from V and 4 bases from J, the gap between germline ends came to 10 bases. The V gene's germline CDR1 is KGHSH and CDR2 LQKENI. Profiled with immunoSEQ multiplex PCR; TCRdb holds only in-frame clones, not every one. The sample consists of some 140,000 clones, roughly 80% of them appearing once. The TCR sequence derives from a woman older than 75 with acute or convalescent COVID-19. Source material: peripheral blood. The chain links TRBV18 to TRBJ1-5; D is undetermined. DNA of the CDR3: TGTGCCAGCTCACCTCTCGAGAGGAATCAGCCCCAGCATTTT. Amino acid sequence: CASSPLERNQPQHF.